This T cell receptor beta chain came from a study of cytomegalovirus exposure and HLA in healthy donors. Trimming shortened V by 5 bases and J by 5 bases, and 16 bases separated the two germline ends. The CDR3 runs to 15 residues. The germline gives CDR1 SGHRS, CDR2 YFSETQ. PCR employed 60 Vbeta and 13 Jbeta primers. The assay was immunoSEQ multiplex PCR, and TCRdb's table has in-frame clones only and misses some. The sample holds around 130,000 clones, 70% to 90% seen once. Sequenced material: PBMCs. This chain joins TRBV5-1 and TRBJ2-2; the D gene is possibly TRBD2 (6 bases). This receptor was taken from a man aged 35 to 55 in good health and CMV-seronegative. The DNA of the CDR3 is TGCGCCAGCAGGCGGAGGGTCGAGGGGACCGGGGAGCTGTTTTTT. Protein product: CASRRRVEGTGELFF.